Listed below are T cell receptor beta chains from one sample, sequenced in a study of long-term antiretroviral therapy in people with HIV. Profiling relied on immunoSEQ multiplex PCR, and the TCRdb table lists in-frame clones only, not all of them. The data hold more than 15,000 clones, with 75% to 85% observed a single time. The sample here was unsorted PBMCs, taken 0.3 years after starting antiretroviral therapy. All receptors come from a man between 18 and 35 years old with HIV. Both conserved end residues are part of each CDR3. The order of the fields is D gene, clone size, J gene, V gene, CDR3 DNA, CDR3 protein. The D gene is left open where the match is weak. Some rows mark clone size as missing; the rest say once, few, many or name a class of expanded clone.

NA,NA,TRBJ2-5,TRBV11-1,TGTGCCAGCAGCTTAGGCGGAGGGATAGAGACCCAGTACTTC,CASSLGGGIETQYF
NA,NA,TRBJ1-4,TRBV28,TGTGCCAGCCGGGTCAGGGAAGAAAAACTGTTTTTT,CASRVREEKLFF
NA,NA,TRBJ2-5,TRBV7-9,TGTGCCAGCAGCACCCCGGGCAGCCCAAAAGAGACCCAGTACTTC,CASSTPGSPKETQYF
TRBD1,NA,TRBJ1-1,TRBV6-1,TGTGCCAGCAGCACCAGGACAGGGAACACTGAAGCTTTCTTT,CASSTRTGNTEAFF
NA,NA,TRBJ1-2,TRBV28,TGTGCCAGCAGTTTAATCCCGAACGATGGCTACACCTTC,CASSLIPNDGYTF
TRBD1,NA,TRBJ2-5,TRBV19,TGTGCCAGTAGTATCCCGGGACAGGGGAATGCGCAAGAGACCCAGTACTTC,CASSIPGQGNAQETQYF
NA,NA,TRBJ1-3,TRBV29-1,TGCAGCGTTGAAACAGACATAAACACCATATATTTT,CSVETDINTIYF
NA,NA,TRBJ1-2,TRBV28,TGTGCCAGCAGTTTTGTCATAACAAACTATGGCTACACCTTC,CASSFVITNYGYTF
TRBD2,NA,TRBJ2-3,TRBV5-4,TGTGCCAGCAGCTTGCCTCTGGGGGGGAAAGATACGCAGTATTTT,CASSLPLGGKDTQYF
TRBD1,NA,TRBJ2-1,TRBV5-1,TGCGCCAGCAGCTTCGACCGACAGGGGGCGGAAAATGAGCAGTTCTTC,CASSFDRQGAENEQFF
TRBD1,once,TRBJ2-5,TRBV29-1,TGCAGCGCCGATTTCTGGGACAGGGGGAAAGAGACCCAGTACTTC,CSADFWDRGKETQYF
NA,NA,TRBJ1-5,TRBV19,TGTGCCAGTAGTATGGCAGGGAGGGACGATCAGCCCCAGCATTTT,CASSMAGRDDQPQHF
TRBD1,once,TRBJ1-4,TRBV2,TGTGCCAGTCACCCAATGATGACAGGGGTGAGAGAAAAACTGTTTTTT,CASHPMMTGVREKLFF
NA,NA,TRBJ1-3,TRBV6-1,TGTGCCAGCAGTGAAGCGCCCCCTCCTTTGGGGAACACCATATATTTT,CASSEAPPPLGNTIYF
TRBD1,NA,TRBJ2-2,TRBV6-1,TGTGCCAGCAGTGATGGACAGGGCTCCGGGGAGCTGTTTTTT,CASSDGQGSGELFF
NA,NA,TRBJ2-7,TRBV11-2,TGTGCCAGCAGTTCTTCACGCCGGGACTTTTACTCCTACGAGCAGTACTTC,CASSSSRRDFYSYEQYF
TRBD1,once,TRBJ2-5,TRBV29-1,TGCAGCGTTGAAAGACAGGGGAAGACCCAGTACTTC,CSVERQGKTQYF
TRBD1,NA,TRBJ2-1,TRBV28,TGTGCCAGCAGTACCTCCCGGGGACAGGGAAATTACAATGAGCAGTTCTTC,CASSTSRGQGNYNEQFF
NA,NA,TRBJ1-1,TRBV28,TGTGCCAGCAGTTCATGGGATGGGGGAACTGAAGCTTTCTTT,CASSSWDGGTEAFF
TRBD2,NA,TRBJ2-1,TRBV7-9,TGTGCCAGCAGCTTGGGACTAGCGGGGGCCTACAATGAGCAGTTCTTC,CASSLGLAGAYNEQFF
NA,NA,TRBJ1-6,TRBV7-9,TGTGCCAGCAGCTTAGAAAGCATGAATTCACCCCTCCACTTT,CASSLESMNSPLHF
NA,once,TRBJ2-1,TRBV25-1,TGTGCCAGCAAGGAGAGCTCCTACAATGAGCAGTTCTTC,CASKESSYNEQFF
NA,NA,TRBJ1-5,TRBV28,TGTGCCAGCAGTTTTGTAATGAGGCCCCAGCATTTT,CASSFVMRPQHF
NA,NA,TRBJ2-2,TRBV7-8,TGTGCCAGCAGCTTATTCGGTGACACCGGGGAGCTGTTTTTT,CASSLFGDTGELFF
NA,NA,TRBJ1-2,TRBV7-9,TGTGCCAGCAGCCCCCGGGTAACGGCCCCCTATGGCTACACCTTC,CASSPRVTAPYGYTF
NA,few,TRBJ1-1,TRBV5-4,TGTGCCAGCAGCCTGGGAGTGGCAGGGACCAACACTGAAGCTTTCTTT,CASSLGVAGTNTEAFF
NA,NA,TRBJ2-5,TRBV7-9,TGTGCCAGCAGCTTGTCAGGCCAAGAGACCCAGTACTTC,CASSLSGQETQYF
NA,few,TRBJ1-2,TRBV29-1,TGCAGCGTTGAGGGGGGGAATGGCTACACCTTC,CSVEGGNGYTF
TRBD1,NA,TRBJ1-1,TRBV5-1,TGCGCCAGCAGCCTTCGCCGGACAGGGGAGAACACTGAAGCTTTCTTT,CASSLRRTGENTEAFF
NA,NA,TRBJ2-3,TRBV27,TGTGCCAGCTGGGCCTGGGGCACAGATACGCAGTATTTT,CASWAWGTDTQYF
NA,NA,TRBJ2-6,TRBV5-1,TGCGCCAGCAGCTTGGGGGGAGCTGGGGCCAACGTCCTGACTTTC,CASSLGGAGANVLTF
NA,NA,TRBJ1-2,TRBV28,TGTGCCAGCAGTTTGCGAGGGGGAGGCTATGGCTACACCTTC,CASSLRGGGYGYTF
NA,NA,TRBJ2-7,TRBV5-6,TGTGCCAGCAGTCCGCCCACACCCTACGAGCAGTACTTC,CASSPPTPYEQYF
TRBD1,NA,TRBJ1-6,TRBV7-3,TGTGCCAGCAGCCTAGGGGGCGCGGCACCCCTCCACTTT,CASSLGGAAPLHF
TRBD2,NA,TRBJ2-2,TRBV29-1,TGCAGTGCCAGCGGGGGGGCGAACACCGGGGAGCTGTTTTTT,CSASGGANTGELFF
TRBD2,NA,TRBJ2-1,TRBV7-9,TGTGCCAGCCCGGGACTAGCGGCTGACAATGAGCAGTTCTTC,CASPGLAADNEQFF
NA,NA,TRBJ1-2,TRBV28,TGTGCCAGCAGCGAGCCTCACAGGGACGACTATGGCTACACCTTC,CASSEPHRDDYGYTF